This TCR beta chain was retrieved from a study of monozygotic twins with inflammatory bowel disease (dated by TCRdb to about 2019). Study-wide context: In total, roughly 30 monozygotic twin pairs made up the full study: 19 Danish pairs, all IBD-discordant, plus nine German pairs, of which four were IBD-concordant and five were IBD-discordant. Disease-associated traits were sought mainly through comparisons between IBD patients and their genetically identical healthy co-twins within discordant pairs. Each individual had, on average, about 151 000 unique TCRalpha sequences and 181 000 unique TCRbeta sequences available for analysis. Summary of the overall study and its limitations: Concordant and discordant twins showed no difference in repertoire similarity, possibly because of limited statistical power. A decrease in TCRbeta repertoire diversity, as measured by inverse Simpson index, was observed in IBD patients compared with their healthy co-twins. Different T cell subtypes could not be distinguished in the analysis. Compared with healthy twins, IBD patients shared fewer clonotypes with other individuals, and the difference was most pronounced in patients with signs of disease activity. No single strong signal or clonotype linked to IBD turned up in the results, so the idea that one exists was not supported. Background noise and inter-individual variability may have been introduced into the repertoires by the differing immunosuppressive treatments among patients.

To note about this clonotype: Its antigen is unknown.

From each donor, an approximately 2.4 ml peripheral blood sample was collected into PAXgene tubes and kept at -80 degrees C. Without any T cell sorting, total RNA was extracted from whole blood using the PAXgene blood miRNA kit on an automated QIAcube. Peripheral blood from monozygotic twin pairs, either concordant or discordant for inflammatory bowel disease, underwent deep TCRalpha and TCRbeta repertoire profiling that used unique molecular barcoding. Smoking habits were recorded for all twin pairs, with individuals classified as current, former or never smokers. Libraries were made using 5' RACE. Preparation of each TCR library used about 4,000 ng of total RNA. For each sample, cDNA synthesis was carried out in eight separate reactions using SMARTScribe reverse transcriptase. Unique molecular identifiers containing a 6-nucleotide sample barcode were introduced through template switching during cDNA synthesis. Amplification of TCRalpha and TCRbeta cDNA involved two nested PCRs of roughly 16 and 10 cycles, and each PCR was followed by bead purification. Before amplification, the cDNA was treated with uracil DNA-glycosylase and purified using the QIAquick PCR purification kit. The second PCR added Illumina TruSeq-compatible adapters along with sample-specific barcodes. Library quality and concentration were checked on TapeStation and Qubit, and libraries were pooled at approximately 5 ng each. Pooled libraries were sequenced on an Illumina HiSeq2500 single-index Rapid Run with 2 x 100 bp reads and custom sequencing primers. From the authors' description of their analysis: UMI-based consensus assembly with MiGEC version 1.2.6 was used to correct PCR and sequencing errors. MiXCR version 2.1.1 handled V(D)J alignment, clonotype assembly and CDR3 extraction. To normalise gene usage, clonotype sharing and MAIT/NKT TCR abundance, the top 1000, 10 000 and 20 000 clonotypes in each sample were analysed. After downsampling to 27 000 UMIs, diversity was calculated as the inverse Simpson index using the vegan R package. Paired Mann-Whitney U tests were applied to discordant twin pairs, and Benjamini-Hochberg correction was used for multiple testing. TCRdb reprocessed the reads and assigns one entry to each CDR3 protein sequence, leaving out DNA. The V and J calls were not made by the authors but by TCRdb's processing. This sample's records show 150,000 to 200,000 distinct CDR3 sequences. The top ten hold about 2.4% of the sample.

The receptor comes from a human donor with ulcerative colitis or Crohn's disease, or a healthy co-twin of an affected twin (not recorded which). The material sequenced was blood.

The CDR3: CASSQVDGLGSTEAFF. The chain was built from TRBV4-3 and TRBJ1-1. Counted from cysteine to phenylalanine, this CDR3 has 16 amino acids. DNA was not recorded. Based on the germline V gene, the CDR1 and CDR2 sequences are LGHNA and YSLEER.